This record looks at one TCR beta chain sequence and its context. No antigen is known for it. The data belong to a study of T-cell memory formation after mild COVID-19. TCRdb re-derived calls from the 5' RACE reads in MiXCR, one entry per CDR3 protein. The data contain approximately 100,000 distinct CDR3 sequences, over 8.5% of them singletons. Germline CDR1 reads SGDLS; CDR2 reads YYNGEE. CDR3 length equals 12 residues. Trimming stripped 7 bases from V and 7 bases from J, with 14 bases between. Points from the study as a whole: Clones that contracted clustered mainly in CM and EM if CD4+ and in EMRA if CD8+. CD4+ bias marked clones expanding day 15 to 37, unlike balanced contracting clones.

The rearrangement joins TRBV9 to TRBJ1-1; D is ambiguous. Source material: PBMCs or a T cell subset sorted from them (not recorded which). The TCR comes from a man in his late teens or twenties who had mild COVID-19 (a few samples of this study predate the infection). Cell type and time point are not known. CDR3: CASGQADYEAFF. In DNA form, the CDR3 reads TGTGCCAGCGGGCAGGCTGATTATGAAGCTTTCTTT.